The rows below give T cell receptor beta chains drawn from one sample of a study of identical twins. MiXCR was run by TCRdb on the 5' RACE reads, yielding one entry per CDR3 protein. Of 700,000 or so distinct CDR3 sequences in the sample, under 9% were seen once. This same sample was also part of a study on yellow fever vaccine responses in identical twins.

Sequencing was performed on PBMCs. The receptors derive from a woman aged 18-29 years in good health. The CDR3 runs from the conserved cysteine through the conserved F or W. D genes are given only for firm matches. Some rows have no size entry. The others give once, few or many, or a class for an expanded clone.

length: 14; size: -; V: TRBV20-1; D: TRBD1; J: TRBJ2-7; CDR3: CSARAWTGHGEQYF; DNA: TGCAGTGCTAGAGCTTGGACAGGGCATGGCGAGCAGTACTTC
length: 12; size: -; V: TRBV6-2/TRBV6-3; D: -; J: TRBJ2-1; CDR3: CASSPVLNEQFF; DNA: TGTGCCAGCAGCCCAGTGCTGAATGAGCAGTTCTTC
length: 14; size: many; V: TRBV29-1; D: TRBD2; J: TRBJ2-1; CDR3: CSGASGRRGNEQFF; DNA: TGCAGCGGGGCCAGCGGGAGGAGAGGAAATGAGCAGTTCTTC
length: 14; size: few; V: TRBV27; D: -; J: TRBJ2-2; CDR3: CASRMGAWAGELFF; DNA: TGTGCCAGCAGAATGGGGGCTTGGGCCGGGGAGCTGTTTTTT
length: 16; size: few; V: TRBV27; D: -; J: TRBJ2-2; CDR3: CASSPLGGGRTGELFF; DNA: TGTGCCAGCAGTCCCTTAGGGGGGGGGAGAACCGGGGAGCTGTTTTTT
length: 14; size: few; V: TRBV7-9; D: -; J: TRBJ2-3; CDR3: CASSWDGITDTQYF; DNA: TGTGCCAGCAGCTGGGACGGAATCACAGATACGCAGTATTTT
length: 12; size: few; V: TRBV28; D: -; J: TRBJ2-7; CDR3: CASSFIYYEQYF; DNA: TGTGCCAGCAGTTTTATCTACTACGAGCAGTACTTC
length: 15; size: few; V: TRBV28; D: -; J: TRBJ2-2; CDR3: CASSFQLSGTGELFF; DNA: TGTGCCAGCAGTTTCCAACTAAGCGGGACCGGGGAGCTGTTTTTT
length: 13; size: few; V: TRBV28; D: -; J: TRBJ2-7; CDR3: CASSPRVLYEQYF; DNA: TGTGCCAGCAGCCCCAGGGTACTCTACGAGCAGTACTTC
length: 15; size: -; V: TRBV12-3/TRBV12-4; D: -; J: TRBJ2-1; CDR3: CASSLASPKGNEQFF; DNA: TGTGCCAGCAGTTTAGCCAGCCCCAAGGGGAATGAGCAGTTCTTC
length: 16; size: many; V: TRBV7-9; D: -; J: TRBJ2-7; CDR3: CASSLNPGPNPYEQYF; DNA: TGTGCCAGCAGCTTAAATCCGGGACCGAACCCCTACGAGCAGTACTTC
length: 17; size: few; V: TRBV7-2; D: TRBD2; J: TRBJ2-3; CDR3: CASSLVPSGSPTDTQYF; DNA: TGTGCCAGCAGCTTAGTACCTAGCGGGAGCCCCACAGATACGCAGTATTTT
length: 15; size: few; V: TRBV19; D: TRBD1; J: TRBJ2-3; CDR3: CASSIRTGPTDTQYF; DNA: TGTGCCAGTAGTATCAGGACAGGGCCCACAGATACGCAGTATTTT
length: 18; size: few; V: TRBV6-2/TRBV6-3; D: TRBD2; J: TRBJ2-1; CDR3: CASTPQGPGTSVYNEQFF; DNA: TGTGCCAGCACCCCCCAAGGGCCGGGGACTAGCGTATACAATGAGCAGTTCTTC
length: 16; size: -; V: TRBV13; D: TRBD1; J: TRBJ2-3; CDR3: CASSSAGTGGADTQYF; DNA: TGTGCCAGCAGCTCAGCCGGGACAGGGGGAGCAGATACGCAGTATTTT
length: 17; size: many; V: TRBV12-3/TRBV12-4; D: TRBD2; J: TRBJ2-7; CDR3: CASSFSLGGFHTYEQYF; DNA: TGTGCCAGCAGTTTCTCCCTCGGGGGGTTTCATACCTACGAGCAGTACTTC
length: 12; size: -; V: TRBV19; D: -; J: TRBJ1-1; CDR3: CASSIGPFAAFF; DNA: TGTGCCAGTAGTATAGGTCCCTTTGCTGCTTTCTTT
length: 17; size: -; V: TRBV19; D: TRBD1; J: TRBJ2-5; CDR3: CASSGTANGKRQETQYF; DNA: TGTGCCAGTAGCGGGACAGCAAACGGAAAGAGACAAGAGACCCAGTACTTC
length: 12; size: many; V: TRBV7-2; D: -; J: TRBJ1-1; CDR3: CASSLDSRYAFF; DNA: TGTGCCAGCAGCTTAGACAGCCGGTACGCTTTCTTT
length: 12; size: -; V: TRBV28; D: -; J: TRBJ2-5; CDR3: CASSSQGKTQYF; DNA: TGTGCCAGCAGTTCTCAGGGAAAGACCCAGTACTTC
length: 20; size: few; V: TRBV4-1; D: -; J: TRBJ2-1; CDR3: CASSQEDERATTGSYNEQFF; DNA: TGCGCCAGCAGCCAAGAAGATGAGCGGGCAACAACCGGCTCCTACAATGAGCAGTTCTTC
length: 18; size: -; V: TRBV21-1; D: -; J: TRBJ1-6; CDR3: CASSKDGFSSSYNSPLHF; DNA: TGTGCCAGCAGCAAGGATGGCTTTTCGAGCTCCTATAATTCACCCCTCCACTTT
length: 15; size: few; V: TRBV6-1; D: TRBD1; J: TRBJ2-7; CDR3: CASRADRGPTYEQYF; DNA: TGTGCCAGCAGGGCGGACAGGGGGCCTACTTACGAGCAGTACTTC
length: 18; size: -; V: TRBV7-3; D: TRBD2; J: TRBJ2-7; CDR3: CASSLMGTSGSYSYEQYF; DNA: TGTGCCAGCAGCTTAATGGGGACTAGCGGGTCCTACTCCTACGAGCAGTACTTC
length: 16; size: few; V: TRBV15; D: -; J: TRBJ2-3; CDR3: CATSGTTGRGGGTQYF; DNA: TGTGCCACCAGCGGAACGACAGGGAGGGGTGGGGGGACGCAGTATTTT
length: 17; size: many; V: TRBV6-1; D: TRBD2; J: TRBJ2-3; CDR3: CASRTSRGGLKSDTQYF; DNA: TGTGCCAGCAGGACTAGCCGCGGCGGGTTGAAATCAGATACGCAGTATTTT
length: 14; size: -; V: TRBV10-3; D: TRBD2; J: TRBJ2-7; CDR3: CATTATSASYEQYF; DNA: TGTGCCACTACCGCGACTAGCGCATCCTACGAGCAGTACTTC
length: 13; size: -; V: TRBV7-9; D: TRBD2; J: TRBJ2-1; CDR3: CASSPVAGAEQFF; DNA: TGTGCCAGCAGCCCGGTAGCGGGGGCGGAGCAGTTCTTC
length: 13; size: few; V: TRBV29-1; D: -; J: TRBJ2-5; CDR3: CSVENPGQETQYF; DNA: TGCAGCGTTGAAAACCCCGGGCAAGAGACCCAGTACTTC
length: 15; size: -; V: TRBV15; D: TRBD1; J: TRBJ2-1; CDR3: CATSSGQGAYNEQFF; DNA: TGTGCCACCAGCAGTGGGCAGGGGGCTTACAATGAGCAGTTCTTC
length: 18; size: few; V: TRBV7-2; D: TRBD2; J: TRBJ2-3; CDR3: CASSLSNVAGVWADTQYF; DNA: TGTGCCAGCAGCTTATCGAACGTAGCGGGAGTTTGGGCAGATACGCAGTATTTT
length: 14; size: -; V: TRBV27; D: -; J: TRBJ2-1; CDR3: CASSAWQLYNEQFF; DNA: TGTGCCAGCAGCGCTTGGCAGCTTTACAATGAGCAGTTCTTC
length: 15; size: -; V: TRBV20-1; D: TRBD2; J: TRBJ2-7; CDR3: CSAHIVAGAAYEQYF; DNA: TGCAGTGCTCATATCGTAGCGGGAGCGGCCTACGAGCAGTACTTC
length: 11; size: few; V: TRBV29-1; D: TRBD1; J: TRBJ2-1; CDR3: CSPRQGVEQFF; DNA: TGCAGCCCGAGACAGGGGGTTGAGCAGTTCTTC
length: 12; size: few; V: TRBV7-9; D: -; J: TRBJ1-1; CDR3: CASSLQGGPAFF; DNA: TGTGCCAGCAGCTTACAGGGAGGGCCAGCTTTCTTT